Listed below are T cell receptor beta chains from one sample, sequenced in a study of blood T cell dynamics during melanoma immunotherapy. Some clones are missing from TCRdb's copy, which holds only in-frame ones; the method was immunoSEQ multiplex PCR. The top ten clones hold around 1.9% of a sample with around 16,000 clones, roughly nine tenths of them seen once. Here the sequenced sample was blood, taken from a patient treated with checkpoint blockade. The receptors stem from a human donor with melanoma. CDR3s include the opening cysteine and the closing phenylalanine or tryptophan. D genes are given only for firm matches. For some rows the clone size is stated as once, few or many, or as a class when expanded; others skip it.

v_call	clone_size	j_call	d_call	cdr3_aa	cdr3_nt
TRBV6-5	.	TRBJ2-3	.	CASSFFRGGTDTQYF	TGTGCCAGCAGTTTCTTCAGGGGTGGCACAGATACGCAGTATTTT
TRBV5-1	once	TRBJ1-6	.	CASSSRGVGDNSPLHF	TGCGCCAGCAGCTCCCGAGGGGTAGGAGATAATTCACCCCTCCACTTT
TRBV7-2	.	TRBJ2-5	.	CASSPSPVLQETQYF	TGTGCCAGCAGCCCATCCCCCGTGCTGCAAGAGACCCAGTACTTC
TRBV11-2	.	TRBJ2-2	TRBD1	CASSRTGSNTGELFF	TGTGCCAGCAGCCGGACAGGGTCGAACACCGGGGAGCTGTTTTTT
TRBV28	.	TRBJ1-6	TRBD1	CASSPTGAYNSPLHF	TGTGCCAGCAGCCCGACAGGGGCGTATAATTCACCCCTCCACTTT
TRBV11-2	.	TRBJ2-2	TRBD2	CASSPRGGTNTGELFF	TGTGCCAGCAGCCCCCGGGGAGGGACGAACACCGGGGAGCTGTTTTTT
TRBV25-1	.	TRBJ2-5	.	CASSSYGSQETQYF	TGTGCCAGCAGCTCCTATGGGTCCCAAGAGACCCAGTACTTC
TRBV2	.	TRBJ1-1	TRBD1	CASSDGTGRRAFF	TGTGCCAGCAGTGATGGGACAGGAAGGAGGGCTTTCTTT
TRBV28	.	TRBJ1-6	TRBD1	CASSLGQGGSPLHF	TGTGCCAGCAGTTTAGGACAGGGTGGCTCACCCCTCCACTTT
TRBV19	.	TRBJ1-5	.	CASSPNGNQPQHF	TGTGCCAGTAGTCCCAATGGGAATCAGCCCCAGCATTTT
TRBV27	.	TRBJ2-7	.	CASSLGRSYEQYF	TGTGCCAGCAGTTTAGGCAGGTCCTACGAGCAGTACTTC
TRBV20-1	.	TRBJ2-1	.	CSGRGGTEQFF	TGCAGTGGGCGAGGAGGCACCGAGCAGTTCTTC
TRBV19	.	TRBJ2-3	.	CASTPGALTDTQYF	TGTGCCAGTACCCCGGGGGCTCTAACAGATACGCAGTATTTT
TRBV5-4	.	TRBJ2-3	.	CATYTPGASTDTQYF	TGTGCCACCTACACGCCCGGGGCTAGCACAGATACGCAGTATTTT
TRBV6-6	.	TRBJ2-1	.	CASSPLYDEQFF	TGTGCCAGCAGTCCCCTATATGATGAGCAGTTCTTC
TRBV7-9	.	TRBJ1-2	.	CASSPRRGAGDGYTF	TGTGCCAGCAGCCCAAGACGGGGGGCTGGCGATGGCTACACCTTC
TRBV18	.	TRBJ2-7	TRBD1	CASSPGTGFDEQYF	TGTGCCAGCTCACCCGGGACAGGGTTTGACGAGCAGTACTTC
TRBV5-4	once	TRBJ1-1	.	CASSLGQGSTEAFF	TGTGCCAGCAGCTTGGGGCAGGGGAGCACTGAAGCTTTCTTT
TRBV11-2	.	TRBJ2-3	TRBD1	CASSPLQGGPSTDTQYF	TGTGCCAGCAGCCCGCTACAGGGGGGACCTAGCACAGATACGCAGTATTTT
TRBV6-1	once	TRBJ1-2	TRBD1	CASRGQGGYTF	TGTGCCAGCAGGGGACAGGGCGGCTACACCTTC
TRBV5-1	.	TRBJ1-6	.	CASSLMGEDNSPLHF	TGCGCCAGCAGCCTAATGGGGGAAGATAATTCACCCCTCCACTTT
TRBV5-4	.	TRBJ2-5	TRBD1	CASSLLGQGTETQYF	TGTGCCAGCAGCTTGTTGGGACAGGGGACGGAGACCCAGTACTTC
TRBV7-2	.	TRBJ1-5	TRBD1	CASSLVQGSNQPQHF	TGTGCCAGCAGCTTAGTACAGGGGAGCAATCAGCCCCAGCATTTT
TRBV6-1	.	TRBJ2-3	.	CASSDMGAGTDTQYF	TGTGCCAGCAGTGATATGGGGGCAGGGACAGATACGCAGTATTTT